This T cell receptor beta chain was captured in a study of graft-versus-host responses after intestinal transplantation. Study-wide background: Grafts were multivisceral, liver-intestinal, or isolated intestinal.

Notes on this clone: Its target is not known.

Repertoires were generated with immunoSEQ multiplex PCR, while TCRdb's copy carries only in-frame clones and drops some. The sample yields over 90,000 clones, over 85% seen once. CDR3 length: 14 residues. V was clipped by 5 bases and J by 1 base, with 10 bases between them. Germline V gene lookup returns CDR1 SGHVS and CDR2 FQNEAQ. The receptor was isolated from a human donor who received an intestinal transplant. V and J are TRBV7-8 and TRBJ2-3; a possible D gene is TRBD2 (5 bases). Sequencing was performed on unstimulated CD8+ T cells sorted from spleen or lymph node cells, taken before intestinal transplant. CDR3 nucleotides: TGTGCCAGCAGCCCGGAAGCGGGCACAGATACGCAGTATTTT. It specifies CASSPEAGTDTQYF.